A single T cell receptor (beta chain) is shown here with its context. Antigen unknown. RNA transcripts served as the template for amplifying TCR beta CDR3 regions. During a first-round RT-PCR of the TCR CDR3, the HTBI primer set was used. A single record per CDR3 protein comes from TCRdb applying MiXCR to the multiplex PCR reads. Here the sample spans 500,000 to 650,000 distinct CDR3 sequences, 46% being singletons. This sample was included in a study of T cells in Graves' hyperthyroidism and ophthalmopathy. Overall study findings and caveats: Ophthalmopathy was predicted by the model a median of roughly 6.7 months ahead of onset. The blood repertoire included most of the expanded thyroid clonotypes above 0.001.

This clonotype originated in an adult woman with Graves' disease, either hyperthyroidism or ophthalmopathy (not recorded which). Sequencing used peripheral blood or thyroid tissue (not recorded which).

CDR3 bases: TGTGCCACCGTGTCTCAGGGGGGAAACACCATATATTTT. It specifies CATVSQGGNTIYF. The gene calls are TRBV10-3 and TRBJ1-3; D possibly corresponds to TRBD1 (6 bases). V was cut by 10 bases and J by 4 bases, with 14 bases left in between. Germline values: CDR1 ENHRY, CDR2 SYGVKD. The CDR3 has 13 residues.